Listed below are T cell receptor beta chains from one sample, sequenced in a study of tumor-infiltrating lymphocytes in localized non-small cell lung cancer. Only in-frame clones appear in the TCRdb table, and some are missing; sequencing was by immunoSEQ multiplex PCR. The data contain 9,500 to 10,000 clones, roughly 80% of them singletons. The material sequenced was lung tumor tissue. These receptors were collected from a human donor with non-small cell lung cancer. Both conserved end residues are part of each CDR3. The D gene is left open where the match is weak. The listing skips clone size in some rows; elsewhere it reads once, few, many or a size class.

d_call	clone_size	v_call	j_call	cdr3_aa	cdr3_nt
TRBD2	NA	TRBV4-3	TRBJ2-3	CASSQLAGGSTDTQYF	TGCGCCAGCAGCCAACTAGCGGGAGGGAGCACAGATACGCAGTATTTT
NA	few	TRBV21-1	TRBJ2-5	CASSKDRAGLQETQYF	TGTGCCAGCAGCAAAGATAGGGCAGGGTTACAAGAGACCCAGTACTTC
TRBD2	NA	TRBV7-2	TRBJ2-3	CASSRRGAGGPTDTQYF	TGTGCCAGCAGCCGCCGGGGAGCGGGAGGGCCGACAGATACGCAGTATTTT
NA	NA	TRBV7-9	TRBJ2-2	CASSFGNTGELFF	TGTGCCAGCAGCTTCGGTAACACCGGGGAGCTGTTTTTT
NA	NA	TRBV25-1	TRBJ1-4	CASSEGAKLFF	TGTGCCAGCAGTGAAGGGGCAAAACTGTTTTTT
TRBD1	NA	TRBV6-1	TRBJ1-5	CASGRPGQSNQPQHF	TGTGCCAGCGGAAGACCGGGACAGAGCAATCAGCCCCAGCATTTT
NA	NA	TRBV5-1	TRBJ2-7	CASSLVGNSYEQYF	TGCGCCAGCAGCTTGGTTGGCAACTCCTACGAGCAGTACTTC
TRBD1	NA	TRBV13	TRBJ1-1	CASRGTGDYEAFF	TGTGCCAGCAGAGGGACAGGTGATTATGAAGCTTTCTTT
TRBD2	NA	TRBV28	TRBJ2-5	CASSLTHSGLAGEQETQYF	TGTGCCAGCAGTTTAACCCATAGCGGACTAGCGGGAGAGCAAGAGACCCAGTACTTC
NA	NA	TRBV7-2	TRBJ1-1	CASSLGRGLTEAFF	TGTGCCAGCAGCTTAGGGAGGGGTCTCACTGAAGCTTTCTTT
NA	NA	TRBV30	TRBJ2-2	CACQGFVGELFF	TGTGCCTGCCAAGGGTTTGTCGGGGAGCTGTTTTTT
TRBD1	few	TRBV18	TRBJ1-3	CASSRIPGQGGSGNTIYF	TGTGCCAGCTCACGGATCCCGGGACAGGGAGGCTCTGGAAACACCATATATTTT
NA	NA	TRBV7-8	TRBJ2-2	CASSSQRQTLNTGELFF	TGTGCCAGCAGCTCGCAGAGACAGACTCTGAACACCGGGGAGCTGTTTTTT
NA	NA	TRBV29-1	TRBJ2-3	CSARDRTDTQYF	TGCAGCGCTCGGGACCGCACAGATACGCAGTATTTT
NA	NA	TRBV10-2	TRBJ1-6	CASSVPGMGSPLHF	TGCGCCAGCAGTGTACCGGGAATGGGTTCACCCCTCCACTTT
TRBD2	NA	TRBV7-3	TRBJ2-3	CASSLQPASGYADTQYF	TGTGCCAGCAGCTTACAGCCGGCTAGCGGGTATGCAGATACGCAGTATTTT
NA	NA	TRBV25-1	TRBJ2-3	CASTDTQYF	TGTGCCAGCACAGATACGCAGTATTTT
NA	NA	TRBV18	TRBJ2-4	CASSSGPPSIAKNIQYF	TGTGCCAGCTCATCGGGACCCCCATCTATAGCCAAAAACATTCAGTACTTC
TRBD1	NA	TRBV7-8	TRBJ1-4	CASSVGTGVVNEKLFF	TGTGCCAGCAGCGTAGGGACAGGGGTGGTTAATGAAAAACTGTTTTTT
NA	NA	TRBV7-2	TRBJ1-1	CASSLGGSVSGITEAFF	TGTGCCAGCAGCTTAGGGGGGTCTGTCAGCGGAATCACTGAAGCTTTCTTT
NA	NA	TRBV11-2	TRBJ1-5	CASSPTGYGGNQPQHF	TGTGCCAGCAGCCCCACGGGGTATGGGGGCAATCAGCCCCAGCATTTT
NA	NA	TRBV25-1	TRBJ1-4	CASSEVAAFRPFEKLFF	TGTGCCAGCAGTGAGGTGGCCGCCTTCAGGCCCTTCGAAAAACTGTTTTTT
NA	once	TRBV18	TRBJ2-1	CASSRTGATHSYNEQFF	TGTGCCAGCTCACGGACGGGGGCCACCCACTCCTACAATGAGCAGTTCTTC
NA	NA	TRBV7-9	TRBJ2-3	CASSLGVSHTDTQYF	TGTGCCAGCAGCTTAGGGGTTTCCCACACAGATACGCAGTATTTT
NA	once	TRBV6-6	TRBJ2-5	CASSYWEGGETQYF	TGTGCCAGCAGTTACTGGGAGGGGGGGGAGACCCAGTACTTC
TRBD1	NA	TRBV27	TRBJ2-7	CASSLTGTGGAGQYF	TGTGCCAGCAGTTTAACCGGGACAGGGGGCGCAGGGCAGTACTTC
NA	few	TRBV20-1	TRBJ1-1	CSARDRTEAFF	TGCAGTGCTAGAGATCGAACTGAAGCTTTCTTT
TRBD1	NA	TRBV5-1	TRBJ1-1	CASSFGQGGLNTKAFF	TGCGCCAGCAGTTTCGGACAGGGAGGGCTGAACACTAAAGCTTTCTTT
NA	NA	TRBV5-5	TRBJ2-1	CASSSNLEGPSSYNEQFF	TGTGCCAGCAGCTCGAACTTAGAGGGACCGAGCTCCTACAATGAGCAGTTCTTC
TRBD1	NA	TRBV9	TRBJ1-4	CASSARGEYEKLFF	TGTGCCAGCAGCGCCAGGGGGGAATATGAAAAACTGTTTTTT
NA	once	TRBV6-5	TRBJ1-2	CASSYSNIYGGYTF	TGTGCCAGCAGTTACTCGAATATATATGGGGGCTACACCTTC
NA	NA	TRBV7-8	TRBJ2-7	CASSLRRFSSYEQYF	TGTGCCAGCAGCTTACGCAGGTTTTCCTCCTACGAGCAGTACTTC
TRBD1	NA	TRBV5-1	TRBJ2-3	CASRLGTGSTDTQYF	TGCGCCAGCAGACTCGGGACAGGGAGCACAGATACGCAGTATTTT
TRBD1	once	TRBV19	TRBJ1-5	CASTRQGTTTQPQHF	TGTGCCAGTACCAGACAGGGGACCACCACTCAGCCCCAGCATTTT
NA	once	TRBV6-5	TRBJ2-4	CASSYSIGAQGIQYF	TGTGCCAGCAGTTACTCGATCGGGGCCCAAGGCATTCAGTACTTC
TRBD1	few	TRBV15	TRBJ2-7	CATSREPGQGYEQYF	TGTGCCACCAGCAGAGAACCGGGACAGGGATACGAGCAGTACTTC
NA	NA	TRBV19	TRBJ1-5	CASSIRKGQYSNQPQHF	TGTGCCAGTAGTATAAGGAAGGGTCAATATAGCAATCAGCCCCAGCATTTT
NA	NA	TRBV6-1	TRBJ2-7	CVAWARGTYEQYF	TGTGTCGCTTGGGCCAGGGGAACCTACGAGCAGTACTTC